This T cell receptor beta chain is from a study of human T cells and chemical hapten exposure. Study-level background: 2% DPC was applied to 2 cm by 2 cm of upper inner arm skin for sensitization. Study-wide results and caveats: TCRs whose frequency exceeded 1 in 1000 remained the same following DPC sensitization.

This clonotype was recorded at least ten times. Its matching antigen is unknown. Time point meaning: pre-sensitization, week 0. Treatment described: therapeutic diphenylcyclopropenone sensitization with weekly scalp DPC. The CDR3 length is 13 residues. Germline CDR1 reads SQVTM; CDR2 reads ANQGSEA. Trimming left V 3 bases short and J 2 bases short, with 10 bases between. TCRdb re-derived calls from the RACE reads in MiXCR, one entry per CDR3 protein. The table shows approximately 370,000 distinct CDR3 sequences, with 5.5% occurring only once. The receptor comes from a young woman with alopecia areata. Some clones in this sample may be carry-over from other donors' samples. The sequencing used whole blood, collected in connection with sensitization to the hapten diphenylcyclopropenone (DPC). The rearrangement uses TRBV29-1 and TRBJ2-5, with a tentative D call TRBD2 (7 bases). The CDR3 coding sequence is TGCAGCGTTGAGGGAGGGGGGCAAGAGACCCAGTACTTC. It translates to CSVEGGGQETQYF.